What follows describes a single T cell receptor (beta chain). The antigen remains undetermined. V lost 10 bases and J 0 bases, leaving 19 bases between the germline ends. CDR1 and CDR2 from the germline V gene are MRHNA and SNTAGT. The CDR3 loop spans 15 amino acids. Transcripts of RNA were the source for amplifying TCR beta CDR3 regions. A first-round RT-PCR used HTBI primers, followed by a second-round multiplex PCR. TCRdb re-derived calls from the multiplex PCR reads in MiXCR, one entry per CDR3 protein. This table holds around 400,000 distinct CDR3 sequences, around 21% found once. The sample originates from a study of Graves' ophthalmopathy and Graves' hyperthyroidism. Study-wide findings and caveats: Also, most clonotypes expanded in the thyroid above 0.001 frequency appeared in blood.

What was sequenced was peripheral blood. The gene calls are TRBV6-4 and TRBJ2-7; tentative D call: TRBD1 (5 bases). The receptor was derived from a woman aged 18-35 years with stable Graves' hyperthyroidism. In DNA, the CDR3 is TGTGCCATCTGTCGACAGATCCGAAGCTCCTACGAGCAGTACTTC. Its protein product is CAICRQIRSSYEQYF.